This is a list of T cell receptor beta chains from one sample in a study of cytomegalovirus exposure and HLA in healthy donors. Sequencing was performed with immunoSEQ multiplex PCR; in TCRdb, only in-frame clones are kept and a portion is missing. The profile shows 90,000 to 150,000 clones, about two thirds of them singletons. The sample comprised PBMCs. These receptors all come from a woman aged 40 to 49 in good health and CMV-seropositive. The CDR3 runs from the conserved cysteine through the conserved F or W. D genes are given only for firm matches. The size field is filled for only some rows; it gives once, few, many or a size class.

size	J	V	D	DNA	CDR3
.	TRBJ2-7	TRBV18	TRBD1	TGTGCCAGCTCACCCCAGACAGGGGGCCAGAACGAGCAGTACTTC	CASSPQTGGQNEQYF
.	TRBJ2-5	TRBV9	.	TGTGCCAGCAGCCCCGACAGTACTCCAGAGACCCAGTACTTC	CASSPDSTPETQYF
.	TRBJ1-6	TRBV4-1	.	TGCGCCAGCAGCCTCTGGAGTTTGAGCTCCTATAATTCACCCCTCCACTTT	CASSLWSLSSYNSPLHF
.	TRBJ1-2	TRBV7-2	.	TGTGCCAGCAGCTTTACAGGGCGAATTAACTATGGCTACACCTTC	CASSFTGRINYGYTF
few	TRBJ2-2	TRBV7-2	.	TGTGCCAGCAGCTTCGATACAGGGAATATGAACACCGGGGAGCTGTTTTTT	CASSFDTGNMNTGELFF
.	TRBJ2-4	TRBV2	TRBD1	TGTGCCAGCAGTGAACAGGGGGTAGGTTCAGACATTCAGTACTTC	CASSEQGVGSDIQYF
.	TRBJ2-1	TRBV13	.	TGTGCCAGCAGCTCCCAGGGGGGCCTCTCCCATGAGCAGTTCTTC	CASSSQGGLSHEQFF
.	TRBJ1-2	TRBV6-5	.	TGTGCCAGCAGTTACGGCGGGGGACACTATGGCTACACCTTC	CASSYGGGHYGYTF
.	TRBJ2-7	TRBV11-2	.	TGTGCCAGCAGGATAACAGCGGCCTCCTACGAGCAGTACTTC	CASRITAASYEQYF
.	TRBJ2-7	TRBV18	TRBD1	TGTGCCAGCTCACCACGGGACAGATACGAGCAGTACTTC	CASSPRDRYEQYF
few	TRBJ2-7	TRBV5-1	.	TGCGCCAGCAGTGAGGAGGATAGCTCCTACGAGCAGTACTTC	CASSEEDSSYEQYF
.	TRBJ1-1	TRBV5-1	.	TGCGCCAGCAGCTTGGGACACGGGAACACTGAAGCTTTCTTT	CASSLGHGNTEAFF
.	TRBJ1-4	TRBV19	TRBD1	TGTGCCAGTAGACCGACAGGGCCTAATGAAAAACTGTTTTTT	CASRPTGPNEKLFF
.	TRBJ2-7	TRBV6-5	.	TGTGCCAGCACCCTCCATGACGGAGCCTACGAGCAGTACTTC	CASTLHDGAYEQYF
.	TRBJ1-4	TRBV6-6	.	TGTGCCAGCAGCGGGGGGGGCATTGAAAAACTGTTTTTT	CASSGGGIEKLFF
few	TRBJ2-5	TRBV6-5	TRBD1	TGTGCCAGCAGTTACTCTTGGGACAGGGGTCGGGAGACCCAGTACTTC	CASSYSWDRGRETQYF
.	TRBJ1-5	TRBV5-1	.	TGCGCCAGCAGCTTGGTGCTGGGGGCCCAGCCCCAGCATTTT	CASSLVLGAQPQHF
few	TRBJ2-7	TRBV27	TRBD1	TGTGCCAGCAGTCTCCGGACAGGGTCCTACGAGCAGTACTTC	CASSLRTGSYEQYF
.	TRBJ1-6	TRBV11-2	TRBD1	TGTGCCAGCAGAGACGGGACAGGGGGCTTCAGCTCCTATAATTCACCCCTCCACTTT	CASRDGTGGFSSYNSPLHF
.	TRBJ2-1	TRBV7-2	TRBD2	TGTGCCAGCAGCTTAGGATTTGGCGGGGGGGCTATAAATGAGCAGTTCTTC	CASSLGFGGGAINEQFF
.	TRBJ2-5	TRBV10-3	.	TGTGCCATCAGTGAGGCCCTGCAGGAGACCCAGTACTTC	CAISEALQETQYF
.	TRBJ1-1	TRBV6-1	.	TGTGCCAGCAGTGGGACAGTTACCTACAACACTGAAGCTTTCTTT	CASSGTVTYNTEAFF
.	TRBJ2-7	TRBV6-5	.	TGTGCCAGCAGATTCAACCGGGACACCCAATACGAGCAGTACTTC	CASRFNRDTQYEQYF
.	TRBJ1-5	TRBV5-6	TRBD1	TGTGCCAGCAGACAGGGGAATAGCAATCAGCCCCAGCATTTT	CASRQGNSNQPQHF
.	TRBJ1-1	TRBV11-3	.	TGTGCCAGCAGCTTCGGAGGTAACACTGAAGCTTTCTTT	CASSFGGNTEAFF
.	TRBJ2-2	TRBV25-1	.	TGTGCCAGCAGTGCATGGAGGGTGAACACCGGGGAGCTGTTTTTT	CASSAWRVNTGELFF
few	TRBJ1-1	TRBV2	TRBD1	TGTGCCAGCAGTGAACGACAGGGCAGCACTGAAGCTTTCTTT	CASSERQGSTEAFF
.	TRBJ2-4	TRBV7-2	.	TGTGCCAGCAGCTTAGTAGCAGCGGTAGCCAAAAACATTCAGTACTTC	CASSLVAAVAKNIQYF
.	TRBJ2-1	TRBV9	TRBD2	TGTGCCAGCAGCGTCGGTGCGGGGGGGTACAATGAGCAGTTCTTC	CASSVGAGGYNEQFF
.	TRBJ1-4	TRBV7-9	.	TGTGCCAGCAGCTTCCGGGACACCAATGAAAAACTGTTTTTT	CASSFRDTNEKLFF
.	TRBJ1-2	TRBV5-1	TRBD1	TGCGCCAGCAGCGAGGGACAGGCGCCCTATGGCTACACCTTC	CASSEGQAPYGYTF
.	TRBJ2-5	TRBV4-1	TRBD2	TGCGCCAGCAGCCAAGAGGATGGAACGGGACTAGCGGAGACCCAGTACTTC	CASSQEDGTGLAETQYF
.	TRBJ1-2	TRBV6-5	TRBD1	TGTGCCAGCAGTTACAAGGGACAGGGGGCCTACACCTTC	CASSYKGQGAYTF
.	TRBJ1-5	TRBV15	.	TGTGCCACCAGCAGAGAGGCGGGTTCTCAGCCCCAGCATTTT	CATSREAGSQPQHF
.	TRBJ2-1	TRBV19	.	TGTGCCAGTAGTATGGGGAGTGGGTGGCAGTTCTTC	CASSMGSGWQFF
.	TRBJ1-5	TRBV4-1	.	TGCGCCAGCAGCCAGGCGCCCAGGGGCGATAGCAATCAGCCCCAGCATTTT	CASSQAPRGDSNQPQHF